This TCR beta chain was obtained from a study of brain T cells in children with intractable seizures. Sequencing was performed with immunoSEQ multiplex PCR; in TCRdb, only in-frame clones are kept and a portion is missing. The sample contains approximately 41,000 clones, roughly 90% of which appear only once. The clonotype was recovered from a girl aged 2-10 years with tuberous sclerosis and intractable seizures. The material sequenced was peripheral blood, taken at surgery.

The CDR3 sequence is CASSSPTVRSYEQYV. The CDR3 nucleotides are TGTGCCAGCAGCTCGCCGACAGTCCGCTCCTACGAGCAGTACGTC. V is TRBV11-2 and J is TRBJ2-7, with D perhaps TRBD1 (5 bases). V dropped 4 bases and J dropped 0 bases, with 13 bases sitting between them. The CDR3 is made up of 15 amino acids. Germline CDR1 SGHAT, CDR2 FQNNGV.